The rows below give T cell receptor beta chains drawn from one sample of a study of T cell changes during pregnancy in multiple sclerosis. Method: immunoSEQ multiplex PCR; TCRdb's copy keeps in-frame clones and lacks some. Of about 55,000 clones listed, around 93% are singletons. The sequenced sample was CD8+ T cells from peripheral blood mononuclear cells, obtained in the second trimester of pregnancy. The receptors here all came from a female donor with multiple sclerosis, enrolled in a pregnancy study. Both conserved end residues are trimmed from each CDR3. The order of the fields is CDR3 protein, V gene, J gene.

CDR3: ASRTGGGYT; V: TRBV6-5; J: TRBJ1-2
CDR3: ASSPIRGDYNEQF; V: TRBV11-2; J: TRBJ2-1
CDR3: ASITTGDWWTEAF; V: TRBV6-6; J: TRBJ1-1
CDR3: ASSQDRTSGRSTGELF; V: TRBV4-2; J: TRBJ2-2
CDR3: ASSERRYNSPLH; V: TRBV2; J: TRBJ1-6
CDR3: ASSSLAGNTGELF; V: TRBV28; J: TRBJ2-2
CDR3: ASSSTRLAGGYNEQF; V: TRBV11-3; J: TRBJ2-1
CDR3: ASSIGQGSSYEQY; V: TRBV6-5; J: TRBJ2-7
CDR3: ASSPGLHNEQF; V: TRBV13; J: TRBJ2-1
CDR3: ASSSAAHLSEQY; V: TRBV21-1; J: TRBJ2-7
CDR3: ASSLGETYEQY; V: TRBV11-3; J: TRBJ2-7
CDR3: ASSEGRIYTGELF; V: TRBV2; J: TRBJ2-2
CDR3: ASSEADRPIREQY; V: TRBV2; J: TRBJ2-7
CDR3: ASSPRDRVYNEQF; V: TRBV27; J: TRBJ2-1
CDR3: ASSVHPGTRNTGELF; V: TRBV9; J: TRBJ2-2
CDR3: ASSLPPGTGFTGELF; V: TRBV18; J: TRBJ2-2
CDR3: ASSIGSRTGYYEQY; V: TRBV19; J: TRBJ2-7
CDR3: ASSGEGSVSGANVLT; V: TRBV7-6; J: TRBJ2-6
CDR3: ASSPGVLAGASYNEQF; V: TRBV7-9; J: TRBJ2-1
CDR3: ASNKKRPGTGVGEQF; V: TRBV7-2; J: TRBJ2-1
CDR3: ASTKARGSPYEQY; V: TRBV10-1; J: TRBJ2-7
CDR3: ASSQDPSGGSGELF; V: TRBV4-2; J: TRBJ2-2
CDR3: ASSSEGAAARPNTEAF; V: TRBV5-1; J: TRBJ1-1
CDR3: ASSPQFNTHGYT; V: TRBV28; J: TRBJ1-2
CDR3: SVVMTVRAF; V: TRBV29-1; J: TRBJ1-1
CDR3: AWSVGANEQY; V: TRBV30; J: TRBJ2-7
CDR3: ASSFTGRTGELF; V: TRBV7-9; J: TRBJ2-2
CDR3: ASSHPAVPSGGQETQY; V: TRBV4-1; J: TRBJ2-5
CDR3: ASSLYGKLPYEQY; V: TRBV27; J: TRBJ2-7
CDR3: ASSQDRSRYEKLF; V: TRBV4-3; J: TRBJ1-4
CDR3: ASSEWDRGRGTYEQY; V: TRBV6-1; J: TRBJ2-7
CDR3: ASSLSVSTISAYT; V: TRBV5-5; J: TRBJ1-2
CDR3: ASSPLGRGQY; V: TRBV27; J: TRBJ2-7
CDR3: ASSDWGSNQPQH; V: TRBV19; J: TRBJ1-5
CDR3: ASSPREAINQPQH; V: TRBV19; J: TRBJ1-5
CDR3: ASSITGGSGNTIY; V: TRBV19; J: TRBJ1-3
CDR3: ASSRDSYGYT; V: TRBV28; J: TRBJ1-2
CDR3: ASSLGTGNYNEQY; V: TRBV11-2; J: TRBJ2-7
CDR3: ASSLEAPYSNQPQH; V: TRBV27; J: TRBJ1-5
CDR3: ASSQERLLHEQY; V: TRBV4-2; J: TRBJ2-7
CDR3: ASSLELRESGYNEQF; V: TRBV7-2; J: TRBJ2-1
CDR3: ASSLPSGVYNEQF; V: TRBV7-6; J: TRBJ2-1
CDR3: SVVFANRETDTQY; V: TRBV29-1; J: TRBJ2-3
CDR3: ASSEKDRGTYEQY; V: TRBV5-1; J: TRBJ2-7
CDR3: ASSLGLLSEQY; V: TRBV7-3; J: TRBJ2-7
CDR3: ASSYSSGRGETQY; V: TRBV6-5; J: TRBJ2-5
CDR3: ATSGQGETQY; V: TRBV15; J: TRBJ2-5
CDR3: ASSLFNRGPEMNTEAF; V: TRBV5-6; J: TRBJ1-1
CDR3: ASSRRDNSGNTIY; V: TRBV9; J: TRBJ1-3
CDR3: ASSLSTSSYEQY; V: TRBV28; J: TRBJ2-7
CDR3: ASRTDRGYYNEQF; V: TRBV28; J: TRBJ2-1
CDR3: ASSEAAGYNSPLH; V: TRBV2; J: TRBJ1-6
CDR3: ASSVEAGGPYEQY; V: TRBV9; J: TRBJ2-7
CDR3: ASSLGGDQETQY; V: TRBV27; J: TRBJ2-5
CDR3: ASSEPGQAIEAF; V: TRBV25-1; J: TRBJ1-1
CDR3: ASTPGGYNQPQH; V: TRBV6-5; J: TRBJ1-5
CDR3: AWSPEQLNQPQH; V: TRBV30; J: TRBJ1-5
CDR3: ASSPEWTEAF; V: TRBV6-1; J: TRBJ1-1
CDR3: ASSKHGTGGPGTSGTNEQF; V: TRBV9; J: TRBJ2-1